The 4 T cell receptor beta chains in this list originate from one sample, sequenced in a study of identical twins. From the 5' RACE reads, TCRdb called clonotypes with MiXCR, one entry per CDR3 protein. In the table there are about 260,000 distinct CDR3 sequences, 5.5% to 7% of which are singletons. This sample was shared with a second study, whose subject was yellow fever vaccine responses in identical twins.

What was sequenced was memory (CD45RO+) T cells sorted from blood. All receptors derive from a woman aged 18 to 35 in good health.

Ten or more counts support this clonotype. The V gene is TRBV27, the J gene TRBJ2-5; no clear D gene. There are 14 residues in the CDR3. Per the germline V gene, CDR1 is MNHEY and CDR2 is SMNVEV (reference sequence). The V gene lost 0 bases and the J gene lost 3 bases, with 8 bases spanning the gap. CDR3 residues: CASSLSWIKETQYF. As DNA, the CDR3 is TGTGCCAGCAGTTTATCGTGGATCAAAGAGACCCAGTACTTC.

This clonotype has only a few counts. The chain employs TRBV24-1 and TRBJ2-5; possible D gene TRBD1, 5 bases. This CDR3 region has 16 residues. Trimming pared 3 bases from V and 5 bases from J, leaving 18 bases between. In germline, CDR1 is KGHDR, CDR2 SFDVKD. CDR3 sequence: CATSDTTQGVGETQYF. CDR3 sequence (DNA): TGTGCCACCAGTGATACCACCCAAGGGGTGGGGGAGACCCAGTACTTC.

The genes are TRBV20-1 and TRBJ2-3; D is perhaps TRBD2 (5 bases). The CDR3 covers 13 residues. Trimming stripped 1 base from V and 4 bases from J, with 9 bases between. Germline CDR1 is DFQATT and CDR2 is SNEGSKA (reference sequence). The CDR3 here is CSARGRGPDTQYF. CDR3 DNA: TGCAGTGCTAGAGGTAGAGGGCCAGATACGCAGTATTTT.

In this sample, this clonotype is medium-sized. The rearrangement uses TRBV11-2 and TRBJ1-2; D unresolved. Trimming removed 6 bases at V and 7 bases at J, with 9 bases between. Germline values: CDR1 SGHAT, CDR2 FQNNGV. The CDR3 length is 11 residues. The CDR3 region has the DNA TGTGCCAGCAGAAGTTGGTCTGGCTACACCTTC. Amino acid sequence: CASRSWSGYTF.